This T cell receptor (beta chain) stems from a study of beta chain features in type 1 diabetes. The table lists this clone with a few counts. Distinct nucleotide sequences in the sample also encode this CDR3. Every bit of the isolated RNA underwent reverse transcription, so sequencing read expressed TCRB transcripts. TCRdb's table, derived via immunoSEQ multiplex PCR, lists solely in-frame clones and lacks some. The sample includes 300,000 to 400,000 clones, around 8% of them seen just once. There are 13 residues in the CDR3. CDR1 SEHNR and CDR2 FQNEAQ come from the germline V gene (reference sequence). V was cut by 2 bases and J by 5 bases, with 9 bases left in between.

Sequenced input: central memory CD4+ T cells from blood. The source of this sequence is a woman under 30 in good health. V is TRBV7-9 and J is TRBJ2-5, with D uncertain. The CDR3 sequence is CASSLWGGETQYF. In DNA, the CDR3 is TGTGCCAGCAGCTTATGGGGTGGGGAGACCCAGTACTTC.